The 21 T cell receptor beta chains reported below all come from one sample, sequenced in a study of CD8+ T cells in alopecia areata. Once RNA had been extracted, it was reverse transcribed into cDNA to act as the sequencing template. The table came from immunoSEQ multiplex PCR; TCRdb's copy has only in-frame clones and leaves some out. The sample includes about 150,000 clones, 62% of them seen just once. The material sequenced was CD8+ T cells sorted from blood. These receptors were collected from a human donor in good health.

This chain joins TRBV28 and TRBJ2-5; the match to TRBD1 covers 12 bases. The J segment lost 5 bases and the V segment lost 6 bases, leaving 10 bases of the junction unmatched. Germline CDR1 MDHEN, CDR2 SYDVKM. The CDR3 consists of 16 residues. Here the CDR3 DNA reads TGTGCCAGCAGGCTGCTTGCGGGACAGGGGGCGGAGACCCAGTACTTC. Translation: CASRLLAGQGAETQYF. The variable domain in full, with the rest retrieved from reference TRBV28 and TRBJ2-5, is DVKVTQSSRYLVKRTGEKVFLECVQDMDHENMFWYRQDPGLGLRLIYFSYDVKMKEKGDIPEGYSVSREKKERFSLILESASTNQTSMYLCASRLLAGQGAETQYFGPGTRLLVL.

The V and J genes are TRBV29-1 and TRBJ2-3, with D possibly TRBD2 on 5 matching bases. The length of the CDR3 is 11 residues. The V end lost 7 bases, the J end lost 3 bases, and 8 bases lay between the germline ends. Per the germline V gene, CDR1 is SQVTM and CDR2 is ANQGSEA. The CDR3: CSARVTDTQYF. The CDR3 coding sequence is TGCAGCGCGAGGGTTACAGATACGCAGTATTTT.

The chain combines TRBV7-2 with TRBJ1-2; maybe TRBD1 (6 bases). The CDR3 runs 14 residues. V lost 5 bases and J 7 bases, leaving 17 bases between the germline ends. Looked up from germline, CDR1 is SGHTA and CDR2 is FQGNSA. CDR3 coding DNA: TGTGCCAGCAGCCCAGGGACACTTCTTGGTGGCTACACCTTC. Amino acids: CASSPGTLLGGYTF. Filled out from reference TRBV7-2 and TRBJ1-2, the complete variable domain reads GAGVSQSPSNKVTEKGKDVELRCDPISGHTALYWYRQSLGQGLEFLIYFQGNSAPDKSGLPSDRFSAERTGGSVSTLTIQRTQQEDSAVYLCASSPGTLLGGYTFGSGTRLTVV.

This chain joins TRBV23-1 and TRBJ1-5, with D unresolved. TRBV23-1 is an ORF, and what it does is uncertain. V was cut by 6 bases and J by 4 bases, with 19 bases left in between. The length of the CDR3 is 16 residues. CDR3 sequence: CASRSPLVGVNQPQHF. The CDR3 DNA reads TGCGCCAGCAGGTCCCCGCTGGTTGGGGTTAATCAGCCCCAGCATTTT.

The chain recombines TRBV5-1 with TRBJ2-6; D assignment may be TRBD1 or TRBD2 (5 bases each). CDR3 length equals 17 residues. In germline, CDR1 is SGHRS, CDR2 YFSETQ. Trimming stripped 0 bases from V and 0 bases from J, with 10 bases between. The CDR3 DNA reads TGCGCCAGCAGCTTGGGGGACGCACACTCTGGGGCCAACGTCCTGACTTTC. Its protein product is CASSLGDAHSGANVLTF.

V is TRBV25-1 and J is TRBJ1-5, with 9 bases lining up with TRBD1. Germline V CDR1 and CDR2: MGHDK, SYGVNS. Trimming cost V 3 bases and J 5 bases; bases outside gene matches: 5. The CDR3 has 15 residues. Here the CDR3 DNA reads TGTGCCAGCAGTGACGGGACAGGGTCTCATCAGCCCCAGCATTTT. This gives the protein CASSDGTGSHQPQHF.

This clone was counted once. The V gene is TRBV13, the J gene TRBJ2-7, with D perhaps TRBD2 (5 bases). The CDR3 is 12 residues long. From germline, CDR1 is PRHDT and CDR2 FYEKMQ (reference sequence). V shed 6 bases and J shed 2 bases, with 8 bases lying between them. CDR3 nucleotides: TGTGCCAGCAGAACCGGGACCTACGAGCAGTACTTC. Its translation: CASRTGTYEQYF.

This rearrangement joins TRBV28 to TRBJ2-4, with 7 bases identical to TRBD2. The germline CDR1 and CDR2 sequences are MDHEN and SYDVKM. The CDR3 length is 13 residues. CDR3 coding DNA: TGTGTGACCTACGGGAGGAGTACAAACATTCAGTACTTC. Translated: CVTYGRSTNIQYF.

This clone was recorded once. CDR3 sequence reads: CAISESFGAGLEQYF. Written as DNA, the CDR3 is TGTGCCATCAGTGAGTCTTTTGGGGCAGGCCTCGAGCAGTACTTC. This chain joins TRBV10-3 and TRBJ2-7, with D maybe TRBD1 (5 bases). Germline CDR1 is ENHRY and CDR2 is SYGVKD. Trimming pared 0 bases from V and 6 bases from J, leaving 15 bases between. The CDR3 spans 15 residues.

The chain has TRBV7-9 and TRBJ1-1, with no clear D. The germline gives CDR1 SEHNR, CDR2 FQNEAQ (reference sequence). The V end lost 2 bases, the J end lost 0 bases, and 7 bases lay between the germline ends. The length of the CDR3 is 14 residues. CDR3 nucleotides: TGTGCCAGCAGCTTAATCGGCGTGAACACTGAAGCTTTCTTT. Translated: CASSLIGVNTEAFF.

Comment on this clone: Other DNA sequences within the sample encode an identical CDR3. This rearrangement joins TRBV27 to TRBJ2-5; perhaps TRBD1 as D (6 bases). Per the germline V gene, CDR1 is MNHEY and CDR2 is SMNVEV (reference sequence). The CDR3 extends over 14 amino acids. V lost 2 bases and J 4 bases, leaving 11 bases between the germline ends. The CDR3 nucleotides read TGTGCCAGCAGTTTACAGGGGTCAGGAGAGACCCAGTACTTC. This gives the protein CASSLQGSGETQYF.

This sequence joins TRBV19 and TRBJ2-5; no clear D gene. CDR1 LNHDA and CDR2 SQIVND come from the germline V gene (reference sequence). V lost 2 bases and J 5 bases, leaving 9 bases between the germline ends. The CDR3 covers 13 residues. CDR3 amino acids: CASSITAAETQYF. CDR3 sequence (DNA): TGTGCCAGTAGTATAACGGCAGCGGAGACCCAGTACTTC.

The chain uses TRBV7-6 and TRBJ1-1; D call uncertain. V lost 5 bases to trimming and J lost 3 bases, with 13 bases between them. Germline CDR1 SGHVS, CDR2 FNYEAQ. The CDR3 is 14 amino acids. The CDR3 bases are TGTGCCAGCAGCCCGAAGGGAAGGGACACTGAAGCTTTCTTT. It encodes CASSPKGRDTEAFF.

This chain's CDR3 is CASSLVSQETQYF. CDR3 nucleotide sequence: TGTGCCAGCAGTTTAGTTTCCCAAGAGACCCAGTACTTC. The rearrangement uses TRBV28 and TRBJ2-5; D is undetermined. V gave up 2 bases and J gave up 1 base, with 5 bases separating them. The CDR3 extends over 13 amino acids. Germline V gives CDR1 MDHEN, CDR2 SYDVKM.

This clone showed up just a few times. The CDR3 spells CATSRDVEINEQYF. The CDR3 coding sequence is TGTGCCACCAGCAGAGATGTCGAGATCAACGAGCAGTACTTC. The chain combines TRBV15 with TRBJ2-7, with unresolved D. The V and J ends lost 0 bases and 5 bases respectively, with 11 bases between them. CDR3 length: 14 residues. Germline V gene lookup returns CDR1 LNHNV and CDR2 YYDKDF (reference sequence).

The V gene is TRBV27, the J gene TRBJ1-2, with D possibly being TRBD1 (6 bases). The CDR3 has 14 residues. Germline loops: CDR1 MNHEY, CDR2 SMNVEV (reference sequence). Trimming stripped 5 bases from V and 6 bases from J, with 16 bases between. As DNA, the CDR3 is TGTGCCAGCAGTCCGGACAGTGCCTACGATGGCTACACCTTC. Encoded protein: CASSPDSAYDGYTF.

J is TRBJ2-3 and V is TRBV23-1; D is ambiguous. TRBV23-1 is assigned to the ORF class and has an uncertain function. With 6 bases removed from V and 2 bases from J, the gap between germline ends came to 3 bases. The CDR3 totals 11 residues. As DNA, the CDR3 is TGCGCCAGCAGCGACACAGATACGCAGTATTTT. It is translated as CASSDTDTQYF.

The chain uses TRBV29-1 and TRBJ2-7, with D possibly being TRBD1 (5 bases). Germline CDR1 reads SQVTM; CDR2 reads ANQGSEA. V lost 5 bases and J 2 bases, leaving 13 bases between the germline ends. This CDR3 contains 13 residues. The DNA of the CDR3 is TGCAGCGTTTCGACAGCCTCGACCTACGAGCAGTACTTC. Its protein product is CSVSTASTYEQYF.

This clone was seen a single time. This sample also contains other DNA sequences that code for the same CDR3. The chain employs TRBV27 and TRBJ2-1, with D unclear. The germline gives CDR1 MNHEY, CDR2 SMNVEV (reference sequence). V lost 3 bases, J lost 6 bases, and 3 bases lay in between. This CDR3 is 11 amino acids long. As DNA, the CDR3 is TGTGCCAGCAGTTTGGGCAATGAGCAGTTCTTC. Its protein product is CASSLGNEQFF.

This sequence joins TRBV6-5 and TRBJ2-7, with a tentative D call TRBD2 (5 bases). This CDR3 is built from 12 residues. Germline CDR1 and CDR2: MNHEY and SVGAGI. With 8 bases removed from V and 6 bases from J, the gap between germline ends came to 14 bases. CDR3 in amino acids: CASGWTGSEQYF. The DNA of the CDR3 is TGTGCCAGCGGCTGGACGGGGTCCGAGCAGTACTTC.

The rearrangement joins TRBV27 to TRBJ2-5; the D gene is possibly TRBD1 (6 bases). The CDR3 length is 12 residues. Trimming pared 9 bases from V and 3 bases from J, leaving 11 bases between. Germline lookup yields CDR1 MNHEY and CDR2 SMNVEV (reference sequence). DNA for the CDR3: TGTGCCAGGAACAGGGCTAAAGAGACCCAGTACTTC. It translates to CARNRAKETQYF.